The sequence of this T cell receptor (beta chain) was determined in a study of spatial heterogeneity in lung cancer. About the research overall: Detected sequences consistently included more beta-chain ones than alpha-chain ones. Raw reads showed each unique TCR and UMI combination turning up more than ten times on average.

In this sample, this clonotype turned up many times. Every TCR cDNA molecule bore its own unique molecular identifier. TCRdb reprocessed the 5' RACE reads via MiXCR and lists one record per CDR3 protein. The table has roughly 11,000 distinct CDR3 sequences, 3% to 5% seen once. Regarding time point: sample taken at primary tumor resection. TCRs were sequenced from unsorted whole RNA of tumor, nontumor lung or PBMC. This material consisted of normal lung tissue next to the tumor, taken at surgery. The sequence was collected from a male donor with early-stage non-small cell lung cancer.

The CDR3, as DNA: TGTGCCAGCAGCCAAGATAGGCGAGGTAGCGGTTACACCGGGGAGCTGTTTTTT. It yields the protein CASSQDRRGSGYTGELFF. This sequence joins TRBV4-2 and TRBJ2-2, with a tentative D call TRBD2 (6 bases). CDR1 LGHNA and CDR2 YNFKEQ come from the germline V gene. V was cut by 0 bases and J by 3 bases, with 17 bases left in between. This CDR3 has 18 residues.